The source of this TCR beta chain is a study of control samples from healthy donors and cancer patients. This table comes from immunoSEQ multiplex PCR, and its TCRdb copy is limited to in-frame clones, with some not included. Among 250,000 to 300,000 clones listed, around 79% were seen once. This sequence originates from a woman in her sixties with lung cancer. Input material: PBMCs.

The CDR3 DNA reads TGTGCCAGCAGCGTGTCAGGAGAGAGTAACACCGGGGAGCTGTTTTTT. Translation: CASSVSGESNTGELFF. The V gene is TRBV9, the J gene TRBJ2-2; D not certain. Trimming stripped 2 bases from V and 2 bases from J, with 13 bases between. The CDR3 runs to 16 residues. Germline CDR1 reads SGDLS; CDR2 reads YYNGEE.